What follows is one T cell receptor beta chain and its context. Its cognate antigen is unknown. The data belong to a study of T cell repertoires in cytomegalovirus infection. For the study at large: An indication of both CMV infection and matching HLA type came from public TCR beta signatures.

Notes on the study in general: The ex vivo response showed dominance by HLA-C-restricted CMV-specific TCR beta clonotypes.

Germline values: CDR1 SGHVS, CDR2 FNYEAQ. V dropped 3 bases and J dropped 2; count of bases not matched to a gene: 5. The CDR3 loop spans 15 amino acids. TCRdb reanalysed the reads using MiXCR and keeps one entry per CDR3 protein. The sample has under 95,000 distinct CDR3 sequences, about half seen once. This chain uses TRBV7-6 with TRBJ2-5; 8 bases map to TRBD2. The source is a human donor in good health (CMV status not recorded). Some clones in this sample may be carry-over from other donors' samples. This sample comprised CD8+ T cells from cultured PBMCs, obtained from culture after CMV antigen stimulation. CDR3 amino acids: CASSFQRGPQETQYF. The CDR3 DNA reads as TGTGCCAGCAGCTTTCAGCGGGGGCCTCAAGAGACCCAGTACTTC.